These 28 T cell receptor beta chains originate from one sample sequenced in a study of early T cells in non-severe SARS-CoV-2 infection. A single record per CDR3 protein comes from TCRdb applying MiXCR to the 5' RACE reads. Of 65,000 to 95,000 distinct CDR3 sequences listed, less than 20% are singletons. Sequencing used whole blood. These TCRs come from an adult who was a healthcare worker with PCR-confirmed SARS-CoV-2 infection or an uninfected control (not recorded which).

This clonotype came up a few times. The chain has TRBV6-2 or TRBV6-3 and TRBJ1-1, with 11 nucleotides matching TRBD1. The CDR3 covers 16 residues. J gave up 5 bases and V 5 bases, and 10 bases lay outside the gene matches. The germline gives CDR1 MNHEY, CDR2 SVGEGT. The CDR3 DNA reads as TGTGCCAGCAGTCACGGACAGGGGGCCATGAGGACTGAAGCTTTCTTT. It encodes CASSHGQGAMRTEAFF.

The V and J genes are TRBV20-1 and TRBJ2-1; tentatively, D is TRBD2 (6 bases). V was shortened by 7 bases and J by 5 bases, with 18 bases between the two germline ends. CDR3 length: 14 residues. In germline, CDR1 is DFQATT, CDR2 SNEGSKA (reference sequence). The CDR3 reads CSVKAGSSNNEQFF. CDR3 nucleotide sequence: TGCAGTGTCAAAGCGGGCAGTAGCAACAATGAGCAGTTCTTC.

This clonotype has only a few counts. CDR3 amino acids: CASSLLDYIYNEQFF. CDR3 sequence (DNA): TGTGCCAGCAGCTTATTAGACTACATCTACAATGAGCAGTTCTTC. The rearrangement joins TRBV7-2 to TRBJ2-1, with D tentatively TRBD2 (5 bases). The germline V gene has CDR1 SGHTA and CDR2 FQGNSA. V was cut by 2 bases and J by 3 bases, with 11 bases left in between. This CDR3 is built from 15 residues.

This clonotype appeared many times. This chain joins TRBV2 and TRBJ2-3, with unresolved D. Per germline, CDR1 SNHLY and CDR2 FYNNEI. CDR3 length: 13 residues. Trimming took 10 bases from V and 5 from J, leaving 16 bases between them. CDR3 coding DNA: TGTGCCAATCCCACTACCCCCGAAGATACGCAGTATTTT. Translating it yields CANPTTPEDTQYF.

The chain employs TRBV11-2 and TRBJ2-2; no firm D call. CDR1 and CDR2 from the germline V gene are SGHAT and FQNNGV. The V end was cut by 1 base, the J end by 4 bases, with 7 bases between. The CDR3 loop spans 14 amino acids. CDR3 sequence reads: CASSLASSTGELFF. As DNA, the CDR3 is TGTGCCAGCAGCTTAGCTTCAAGCACCGGGGAGCTGTTTTTT.

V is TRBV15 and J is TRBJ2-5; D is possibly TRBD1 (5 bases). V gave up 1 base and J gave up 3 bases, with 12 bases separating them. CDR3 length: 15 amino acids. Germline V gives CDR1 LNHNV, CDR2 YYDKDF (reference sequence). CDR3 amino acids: CATSRGQSLEETQYF. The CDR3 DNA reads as TGTGCCACCAGCAGAGGACAGAGCCTGGAAGAGACCCAGTACTTC.

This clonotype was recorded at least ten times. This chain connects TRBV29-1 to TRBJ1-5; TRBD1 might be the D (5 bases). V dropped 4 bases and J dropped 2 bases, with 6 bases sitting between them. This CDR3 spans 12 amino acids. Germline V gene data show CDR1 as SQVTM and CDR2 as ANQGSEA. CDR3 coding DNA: TGCAGCGTTGGGGGGGGCAATCAGCCCCAGCATTTT. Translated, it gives CSVGGGNQPQHF.

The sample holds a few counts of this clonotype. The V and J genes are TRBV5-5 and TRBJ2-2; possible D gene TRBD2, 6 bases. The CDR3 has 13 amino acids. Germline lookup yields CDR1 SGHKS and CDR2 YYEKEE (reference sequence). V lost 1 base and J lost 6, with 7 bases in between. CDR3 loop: CASSLRLAGELFF. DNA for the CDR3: TGTGCCAGCAGCTTGAGACTAGCCGGGGAGCTGTTTTTT.

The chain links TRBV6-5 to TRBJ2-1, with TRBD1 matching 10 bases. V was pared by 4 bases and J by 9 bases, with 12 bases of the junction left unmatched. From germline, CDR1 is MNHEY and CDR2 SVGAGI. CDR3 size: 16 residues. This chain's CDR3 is CASSSHTGTGDGEQFF. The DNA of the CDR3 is TGTGCCAGCAGTTCCCATACCGGGACAGGGGATGGTGAGCAGTTCTTC.

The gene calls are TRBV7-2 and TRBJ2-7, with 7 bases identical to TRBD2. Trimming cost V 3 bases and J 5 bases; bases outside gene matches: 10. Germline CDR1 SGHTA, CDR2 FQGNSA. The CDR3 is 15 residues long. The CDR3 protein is CASSFSGGRIDEQYF. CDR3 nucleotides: TGTGCCAGCAGCTTCTCTGGCGGGAGAATTGACGAGCAGTACTTC.

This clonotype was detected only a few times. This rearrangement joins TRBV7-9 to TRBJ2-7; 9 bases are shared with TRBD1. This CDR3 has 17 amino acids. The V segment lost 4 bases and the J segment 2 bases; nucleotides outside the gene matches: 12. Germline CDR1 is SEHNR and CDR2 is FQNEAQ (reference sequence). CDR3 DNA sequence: TGTGCCAGCAGCTACATGGGGCCGGGACAGGGACCCTACGAGCAGTACTTC. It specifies CASSYMGPGQGPYEQYF. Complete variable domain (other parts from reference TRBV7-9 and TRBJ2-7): DTGVSQNPRHKITKRGQNVTFRCDPISEHNRLYWYRQTLGQGPEFLTYFQNEAQLEKSRLLSDRFSAERPKGSFSTLEIQRTEQGDSAMYLCASSYMGPGQGPYEQYFGPGTRLTVT.

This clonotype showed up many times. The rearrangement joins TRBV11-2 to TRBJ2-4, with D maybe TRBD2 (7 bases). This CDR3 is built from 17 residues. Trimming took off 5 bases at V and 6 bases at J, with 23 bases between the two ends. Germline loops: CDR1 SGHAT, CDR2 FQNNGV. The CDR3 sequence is CASSLIPTAGEGNIQYF. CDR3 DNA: TGTGCCAGCAGCCTTATCCCCACCGCAGGGGAGGGAAACATTCAGTACTTC.

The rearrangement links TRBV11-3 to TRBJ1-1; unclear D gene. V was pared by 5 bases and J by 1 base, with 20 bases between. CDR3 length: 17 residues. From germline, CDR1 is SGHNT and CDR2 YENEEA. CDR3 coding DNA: TGTGCCAGCAGCCGTGCGTCAACCCATTTGCGGAACACTGAAGCTTTCTTT. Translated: CASSRASTHLRNTEAFF. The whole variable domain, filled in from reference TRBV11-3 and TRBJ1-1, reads EAGVVQSPRYKIIEKKQPVAFWCNPISGHNTLYWYLQNLGQGPELLIRYENEEAVDDSQLPKDRFSAERLKGVDSTLKIQPAELGDSAVYLCASSRASTHLRNTEAFFGQGTRLTVV.

Here the CDR3 reads CASSPLPGPYEQYF. The CDR3 DNA sequence: TGTGCCAGCAGTCCCCTGCCGGGCCCCTACGAGCAGTACTTC. The genes are TRBV12-3 or TRBV12-4 and TRBJ2-7; D uncertain. Between the trimmed V and J ends, which lost 5 bases and 2 bases, there was a span of 13 bases. This CDR3 contains 14 residues.

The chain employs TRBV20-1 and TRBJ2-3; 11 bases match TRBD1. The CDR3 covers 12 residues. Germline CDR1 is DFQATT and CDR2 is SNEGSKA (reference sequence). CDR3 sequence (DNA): TGCAGCCGGGACAGGGGGACAGATACGCAGTATTTT. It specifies CSRDRGTDTQYF.

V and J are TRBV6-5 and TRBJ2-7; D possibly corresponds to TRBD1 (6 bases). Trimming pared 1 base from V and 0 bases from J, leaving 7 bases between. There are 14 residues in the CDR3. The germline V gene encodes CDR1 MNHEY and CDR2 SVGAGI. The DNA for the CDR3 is TGTGCCAGCAGTTACTACAGGGACTCCTACGAGCAGTACTTC. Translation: CASSYYRDSYEQYF.

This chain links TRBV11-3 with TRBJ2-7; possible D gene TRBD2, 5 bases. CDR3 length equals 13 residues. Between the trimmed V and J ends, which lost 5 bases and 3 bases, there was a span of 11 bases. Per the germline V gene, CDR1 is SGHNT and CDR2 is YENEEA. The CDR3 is CASSSGLYYEQYF. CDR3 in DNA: TGTGCCAGCAGCAGCGGACTCTACTACGAGCAGTACTTC.

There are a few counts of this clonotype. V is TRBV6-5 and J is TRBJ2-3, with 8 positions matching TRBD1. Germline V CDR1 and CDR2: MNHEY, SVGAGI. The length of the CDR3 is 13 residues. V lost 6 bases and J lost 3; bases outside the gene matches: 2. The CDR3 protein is CASRQGGTDTQYF. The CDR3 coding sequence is TGTGCCAGCAGACAGGGGGGAACAGATACGCAGTATTTT.

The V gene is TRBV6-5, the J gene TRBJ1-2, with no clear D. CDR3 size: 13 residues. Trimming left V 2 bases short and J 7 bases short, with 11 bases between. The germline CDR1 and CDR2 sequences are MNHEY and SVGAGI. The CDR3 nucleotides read TGTGCCAGCAGTTACAGGTCTAGTCGTGGCTACACCTTC. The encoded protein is CASSYRSSRGYTF.

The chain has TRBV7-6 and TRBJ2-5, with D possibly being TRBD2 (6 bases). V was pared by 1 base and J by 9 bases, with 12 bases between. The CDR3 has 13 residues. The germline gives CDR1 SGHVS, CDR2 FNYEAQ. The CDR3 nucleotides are TGTGCCAGCAGCTTAGAGGGCCCGGGGGCCCAGTACTTC. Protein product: CASSLEGPGAQYF.

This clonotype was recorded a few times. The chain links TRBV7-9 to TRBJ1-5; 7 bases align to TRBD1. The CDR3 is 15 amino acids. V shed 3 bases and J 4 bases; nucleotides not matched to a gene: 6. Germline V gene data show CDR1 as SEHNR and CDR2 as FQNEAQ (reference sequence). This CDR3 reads CASSFPGQANQPQHF. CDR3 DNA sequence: TGTGCCAGCAGCTTCCCAGGACAGGCTAATCAGCCCCAGCATTTT.

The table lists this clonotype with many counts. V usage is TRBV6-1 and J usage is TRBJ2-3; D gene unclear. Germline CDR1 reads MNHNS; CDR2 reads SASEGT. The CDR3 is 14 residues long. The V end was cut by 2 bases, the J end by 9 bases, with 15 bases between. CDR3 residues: CASSESPASPTQYF. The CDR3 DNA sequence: TGTGCCAGCAGTGAAAGTCCGGCTTCTCCCACGCAGTATTTT.

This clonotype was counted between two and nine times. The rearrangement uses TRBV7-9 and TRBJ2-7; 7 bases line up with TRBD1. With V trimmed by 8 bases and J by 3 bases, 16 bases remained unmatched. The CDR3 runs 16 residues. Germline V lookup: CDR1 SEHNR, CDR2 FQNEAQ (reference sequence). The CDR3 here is CASVHLRDSLNYEQYF. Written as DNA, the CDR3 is TGTGCCAGCGTCCACCTCCGGGACAGCCTTAACTACGAGCAGTACTTC.

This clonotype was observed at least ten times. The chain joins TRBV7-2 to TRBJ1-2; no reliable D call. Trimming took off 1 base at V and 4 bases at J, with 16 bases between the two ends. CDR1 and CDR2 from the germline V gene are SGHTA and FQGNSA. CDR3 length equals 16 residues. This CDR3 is CASSLGRGPASYGYTF. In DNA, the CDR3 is TGTGCCAGCAGCTTAGGAAGAGGGCCGGCAAGCTATGGCTACACCTTC.

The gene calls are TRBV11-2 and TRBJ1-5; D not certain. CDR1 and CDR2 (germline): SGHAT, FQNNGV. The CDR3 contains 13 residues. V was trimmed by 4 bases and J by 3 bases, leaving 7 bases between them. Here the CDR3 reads CASSSYDNQPQHF. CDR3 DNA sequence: TGTGCCAGCAGCTCGTACGACAATCAGCCCCAGCATTTT.

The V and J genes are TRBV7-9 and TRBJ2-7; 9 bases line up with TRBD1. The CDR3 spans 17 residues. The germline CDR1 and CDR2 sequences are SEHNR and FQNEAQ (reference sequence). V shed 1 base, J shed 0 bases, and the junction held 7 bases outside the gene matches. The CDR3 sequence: CASSLVLGTGSSYEQYF. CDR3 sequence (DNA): TGTGCCAGCAGCTTAGTGCTTGGGACAGGGTCCTCCTACGAGCAGTACTTC.

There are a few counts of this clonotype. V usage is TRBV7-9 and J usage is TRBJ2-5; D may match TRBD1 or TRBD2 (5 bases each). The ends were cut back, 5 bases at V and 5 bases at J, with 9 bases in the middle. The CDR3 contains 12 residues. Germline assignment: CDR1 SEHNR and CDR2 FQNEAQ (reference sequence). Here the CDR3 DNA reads TGTGCCAGCAGCCGGGGCTGGGAGACCCAGTACTTC. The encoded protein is CASSRGWETQYF.

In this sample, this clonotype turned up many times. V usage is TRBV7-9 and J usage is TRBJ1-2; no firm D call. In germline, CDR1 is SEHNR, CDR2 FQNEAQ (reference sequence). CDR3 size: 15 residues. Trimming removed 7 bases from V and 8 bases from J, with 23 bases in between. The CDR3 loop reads CASTVYDGLAIGYTF. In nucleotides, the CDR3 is TGTGCCAGCACCGTATACGACGGCCTTGCTATAGGCTACACCTTC.